These 2 T cell receptor beta chains were all obtained from the same sample, sequenced in a study of blood T cell repertoires in COVID-19. Repertoires were generated with immunoSEQ multiplex PCR, while TCRdb's copy carries only in-frame clones and drops some. This sample has over 400,000 clones, with roughly 85% found just once. The sample was peripheral blood. These TCRs come from a human donor in a cohort sampled during active COVID-19.

Note on this clone: The identical CDR3 is also encoded by other nucleotide sequences in the sample. The gene calls are TRBV9 and TRBJ2-1, with 7 bases fitting TRBD2. J gave up 1 base and V 0 bases, and 4 bases lay outside the gene matches. Germline loops: CDR1 SGDLS, CDR2 YYNGEE. CDR3 length: 16 residues. The CDR3 spells CASSVGPSGSYNEQFF. DNA for the CDR3: TGTGCCAGCAGCGTAGGCCCTAGCGGTTCCTACAATGAGCAGTTCTTC.

The V and J genes are TRBV19 and TRBJ2-1; no reliable D call. CDR1 is LNHDA, CDR2 SQIVND, per germline (reference sequence). This CDR3 has 15 residues. The V and J ends lost 3 bases and 6 bases respectively, with 15 bases between them. For the CDR3, the DNA is TGTGCCAGTAGTATTAGACATTTTGGGTCCAATGAGCAGTTCTTC. It translates to CASSIRHFGSNEQFF.